A single T cell receptor beta chain is shown here with its context. The antigen remains unidentified. TCR beta was sequenced from blood CD8+ and CD4+ T cells. The data derive from a study of CD8 T cells in Susac syndrome. Study-wide results and caveats: The study's TCR sequencing and HLA analysis drew on a certain number of individuals. That number was acknowledged as relatively small.

This CDR3 spans 15 amino acids. Trimming removed 3 bases at V and 6 bases at J, with 17 bases between. The germline V gene encodes CDR1 SGHVS and CDR2 FNYEAQ. Roughly 0.45 to 1 ug RNA was reverse transcribed with random hexamers. Amplification of the TCR beta CDR3 was carried out by immunoSEQ multiplex PCR, which spanned a total of 54 Vbeta and 13 Jbeta segments. Each CDR3 protein gets one entry after TCRdb re-called the immunoSEQ multiplex PCR reads with MiXCR. The data hold approximately 150,000 distinct CDR3 sequences, with roughly 80% observed a single time. Material: CD8+ T cells from PBMCs. The clonotype was recovered from a human donor with multiple sclerosis. The rearrangement links TRBV7-6 to TRBJ1-1; tentative D call: TRBD1 (5 bases). The CDR3 reads CASSFRDGPRSEAFF. As DNA, the CDR3 is TGTGCCAGCAGCTTTCGGGACGGTCCAAGGTCTGAAGCTTTCTTT.